The present entry profiles one TCR beta chain with its context. Its specificity is not known. The data originate from a study of T-cell memory formation after mild COVID-19. Study summary: TCR clusters mostly belonged to single donors.

Trimming removed 4 bases at V and 2 bases at J, with 15 bases between. Germline V lookup: CDR1 SGHRS, CDR2 YFSETQ. This CDR3 is built from 15 residues. TCR alpha and TCR beta cDNA libraries carrying sample barcodes and UMIs were produced by 5'RACE using constant-segment primers. TCRdb reprocessed the 5' RACE reads via MiXCR and lists one record per CDR3 protein. The sample records 55,000 to 75,000 distinct CDR3 sequences, roughly a quarter being singletons. The study's findings and limits: The pre-infection memory compartment contained some responding clones, suggesting cross-reactive memory joined.

The sample was PBMCs or a T cell subset sorted from them (not recorded which). The gene calls are TRBV5-1 and TRBJ2-5; a weak D match, TRBD1 (6 bases). The clonotype originates from a man younger than 35 who had mild COVID-19 (a few samples of this study predate the infection). Cell type and time point are not known. As DNA, the CDR3 is TGCGCCAGCAGCGTGTCCCAGGGGCGGCAAGAGACCCAGTACTTC. It encodes CASSVSQGRQETQYF. The variable domain in full, with the rest retrieved from reference TRBV5-1 and TRBJ2-5, is KAGVTQTPRYLIKTRGQQVTLSCSPISGHRSVSWYQQTPGQGLQFLFEYFSETQRNKGNFPGRFSGRQFSNSRSEMNVSTLELGDSALYLCASSVSQGRQETQYFGPGTRLLVL.